This TCR beta chain derives from a study of T cell responses to AZD1222 COVID-19 vaccine. The data were produced by immunoSEQ multiplex PCR, yet TCRdb's version contains in-frame clones alone and is incomplete. Here the sample spans around 100,000 clones, approximately 90% being singletons. Trimming took off 4 bases at V and 2 bases at J, with 21 bases between the two ends. The CDR3 runs 17 residues. CDR1 SGHAT and CDR2 FQNNGV come from the germline V gene. The sequences come from peripheral blood, collected on day 0 of AZD1222 vaccination. The chain combines TRBV11-2 with TRBJ2-7; D is possibly TRBD1 or TRBD2 (5 bases each). The sequence came from an adult in good health. CDR3 protein: CASSSSWDAEKTYEQYF. CDR3 DNA: TGTGCCAGCAGCTCTTCGTGGGACGCCGAAAAGACCTACGAGCAGTACTTC.